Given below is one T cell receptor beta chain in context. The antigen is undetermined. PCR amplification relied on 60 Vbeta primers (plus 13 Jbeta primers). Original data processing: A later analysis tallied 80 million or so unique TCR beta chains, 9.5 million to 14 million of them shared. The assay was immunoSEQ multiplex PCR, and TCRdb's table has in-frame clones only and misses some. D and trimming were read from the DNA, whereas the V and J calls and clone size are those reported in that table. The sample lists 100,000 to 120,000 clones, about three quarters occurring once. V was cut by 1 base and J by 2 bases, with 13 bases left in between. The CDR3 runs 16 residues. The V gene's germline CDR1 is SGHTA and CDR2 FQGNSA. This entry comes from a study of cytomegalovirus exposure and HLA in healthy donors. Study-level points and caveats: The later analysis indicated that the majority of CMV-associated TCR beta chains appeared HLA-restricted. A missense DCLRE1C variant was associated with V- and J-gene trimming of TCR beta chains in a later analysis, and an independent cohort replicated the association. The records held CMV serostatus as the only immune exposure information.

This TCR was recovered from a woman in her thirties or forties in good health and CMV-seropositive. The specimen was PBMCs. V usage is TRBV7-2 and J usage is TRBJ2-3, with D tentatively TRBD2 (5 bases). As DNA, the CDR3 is TGTGCCAGCAGCTTAGGCGGGTTCCTCCCCACAGATACGCAGTATTTT. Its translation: CASSLGGFLPTDTQYF.